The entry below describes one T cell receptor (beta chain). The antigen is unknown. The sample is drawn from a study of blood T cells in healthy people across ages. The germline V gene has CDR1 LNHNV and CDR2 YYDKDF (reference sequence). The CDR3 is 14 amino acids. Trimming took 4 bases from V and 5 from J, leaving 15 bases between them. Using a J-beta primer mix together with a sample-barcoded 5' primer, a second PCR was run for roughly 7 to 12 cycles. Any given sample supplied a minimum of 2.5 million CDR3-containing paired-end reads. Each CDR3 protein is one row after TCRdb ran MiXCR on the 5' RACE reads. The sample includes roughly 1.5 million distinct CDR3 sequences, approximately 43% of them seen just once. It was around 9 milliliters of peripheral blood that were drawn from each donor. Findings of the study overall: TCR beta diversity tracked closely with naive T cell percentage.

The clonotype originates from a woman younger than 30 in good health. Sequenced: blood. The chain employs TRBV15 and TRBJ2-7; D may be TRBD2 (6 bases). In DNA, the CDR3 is TGTGCCACCAGCATTGGGGGGTTGTACAACGAGCAGTACTTC. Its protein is CATSIGGLYNEQYF.